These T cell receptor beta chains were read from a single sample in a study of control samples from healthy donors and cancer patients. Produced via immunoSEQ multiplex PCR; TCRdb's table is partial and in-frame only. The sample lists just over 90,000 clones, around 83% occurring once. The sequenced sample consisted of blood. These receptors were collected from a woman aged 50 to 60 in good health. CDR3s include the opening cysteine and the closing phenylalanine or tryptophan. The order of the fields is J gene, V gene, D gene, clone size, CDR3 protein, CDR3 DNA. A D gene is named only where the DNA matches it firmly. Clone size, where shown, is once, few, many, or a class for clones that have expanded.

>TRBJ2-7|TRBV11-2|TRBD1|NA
CASSLLQGAGEQYF
TGTGCCAGCAGCTTATTACAGGGGGCGGGTGAGCAGTACTTC
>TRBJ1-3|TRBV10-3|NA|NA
CAISESAAVMENTIYF
TGTGCCATCAGTGAGTCAGCCGCAGTTATGGAAAACACCATATATTTT
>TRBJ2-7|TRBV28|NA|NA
CASSPGSPPNYEQYF
TGTGCCAGCAGTCCAGGGTCCCCACCAAACTACGAGCAGTACTTC
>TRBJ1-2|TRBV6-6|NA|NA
CASREIRGGYGYTF
TGTGCCAGCAGAGAAATCAGGGGCGGCTATGGCTACACCTTC
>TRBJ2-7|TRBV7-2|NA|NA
CASSPFCQADRCEQYF
TGTGCCAGCAGCCCTTTCTGTCAAGCCGACCGGTGTGAGCAGTACTTC
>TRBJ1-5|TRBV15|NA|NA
CATSRPQGNQPQHF
TGTGCCACCAGCAGACCACAGGGAAATCAGCCCCAGCATTTT
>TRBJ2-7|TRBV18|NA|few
CASSPRQQAAYEQYF
TGTGCCAGCTCACCACGGCAGCAAGCGGCCTACGAGCAGTACTTC
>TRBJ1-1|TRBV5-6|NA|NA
CASSLVSGGAFF
TGTGCCAGCAGCTTGGTGTCCGGGGGAGCTTTCTTT
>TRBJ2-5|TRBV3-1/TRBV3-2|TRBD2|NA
CASSQDYSGAGETQYF
TGTGCCAGCAGCCAAGATTACAGCGGGGCGGGAGAGACCCAGTACTTC
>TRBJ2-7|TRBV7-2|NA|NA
CASRQWTPPSEQYF
TGTGCCAGCAGACAATGGACCCCTCCCTCCGAGCAGTACTTC
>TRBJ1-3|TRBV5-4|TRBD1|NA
CASSLPQTGIGNTIYF
TGTGCCAGCAGCTTGCCGCAGACAGGGATTGGAAACACCATATATTTT
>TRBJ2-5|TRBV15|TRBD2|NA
CATSGPRLAYQETQYF
TGTGCCACCAGCGGTCCCCGACTAGCATACCAAGAGACCCAGTACTTC
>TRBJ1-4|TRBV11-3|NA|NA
CASSPRLNEKLFF
TGTGCCAGCAGCCCCAGGCTTAATGAAAAACTGTTTTTT
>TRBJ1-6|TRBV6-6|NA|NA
CASSLNHFQGVSNSPLHF
TGTGCCAGCAGTCTAAACCATTTTCAGGGAGTCTCTAATTCACCCCTCCACTTT
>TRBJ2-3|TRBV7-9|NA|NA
CASSPRPGAPGRDTQYF
TGTGCCAGCAGCCCCCGTCCTGGAGCCCCCGGAAGAGATACGCAGTATTTT
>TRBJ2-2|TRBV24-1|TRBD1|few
CATRGQGATGELFF
TGTGCCACCAGGGGACAGGGGGCGACCGGGGAGCTGTTTTTT
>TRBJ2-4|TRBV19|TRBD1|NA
CARSPRTGGLWFAKNIQYF
TGTGCCAGGAGCCCACGGACAGGGGGCCTCTGGTTTGCCAAAAACATTCAGTACTTC
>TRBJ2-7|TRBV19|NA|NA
CASGNAAYEQYF
TGTGCCAGTGGAAACGCCGCCTACGAGCAGTACTTC
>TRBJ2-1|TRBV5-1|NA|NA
CASSLGSRNNEQFF
TGCGCCAGCAGCTTGGGTAGTAGAAACAATGAGCAGTTCTTC
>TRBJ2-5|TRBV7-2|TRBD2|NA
CASSLGLAGGQTQYF
TGTGCCAGCAGCTTAGGCTTAGCGGGGGGCCAGACCCAGTACTTC
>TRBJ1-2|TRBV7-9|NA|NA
CASSLVSRGAYGYTF
TGTGCCAGCAGCTTAGTTAGTCGCGGAGCTTATGGCTACACCTTC
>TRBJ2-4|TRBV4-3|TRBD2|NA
CASSQDLVAGDNIQYF
TGCGCCAGCAGCCAAGATTTGGTAGCGGGCGACAACATTCAGTACTTC
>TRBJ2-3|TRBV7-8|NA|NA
CASRGDISTDTQYF
TGTGCCAGCAGGGGGGACATTAGCACAGATACGCAGTATTTT
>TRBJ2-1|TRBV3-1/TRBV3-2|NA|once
CASSLRVYNEQFF
TGTGCCAGCAGCCTTCGCGTTTACAATGAGCAGTTCTTC
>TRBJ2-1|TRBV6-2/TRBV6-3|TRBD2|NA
CASSYAGENNEQFF
TGTGCCAGCAGTTACGCGGGGGAAAACAATGAGCAGTTCTTC
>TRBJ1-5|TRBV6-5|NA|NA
CASKLAHGSNQPQHF
TGTGCCAGCAAACTGGCGCACGGAAGCAATCAGCCCCAGCATTTT
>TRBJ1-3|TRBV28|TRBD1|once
CASSRRQGADTIYF
TGTGCCAGCAGCCGAAGACAGGGGGCGGACACCATATATTTT
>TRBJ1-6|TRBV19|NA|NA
CASSRRDTSPLHF
TGTGCCAGTAGCAGAAGAGATACTTCACCCCTCCACTTT
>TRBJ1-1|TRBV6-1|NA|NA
CASSDAYGNTEAFF
TGTGCCAGCAGTGATGCATATGGGAACACTGAAGCTTTCTTT
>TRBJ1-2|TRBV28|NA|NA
CASSQPPAGRSNYGYTF
TGTGCCAGCAGTCAACCCCCCGCCGGAAGATCTAACTATGGCTACACCTTC
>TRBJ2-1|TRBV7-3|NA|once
CASSLGVSESYNEQFF
TGTGCCAGCAGCTTAGGCGTAAGCGAGTCCTACAATGAGCAGTTCTTC
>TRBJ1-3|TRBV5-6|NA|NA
CASSVAGKTTGNTIYF
TGTGCCAGCAGCGTCGCCGGGAAAACGACTGGAAACACCATATATTTT
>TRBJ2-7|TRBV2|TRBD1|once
CASSGQGLYEQYF
TGTGCCAGCAGTGGACAGGGATTGTACGAGCAGTACTTC
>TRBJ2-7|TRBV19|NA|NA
CASSIRDTPGYEQYF
TGTGCCAGTAGTATCCGGGACACTCCGGGCTACGAGCAGTACTTC
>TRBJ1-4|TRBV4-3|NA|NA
CASSQSSLGLQNEKLFF
TGCGCCAGCAGCCAATCATCTTTGGGGCTGCAAAATGAAAAACTGTTTTTT
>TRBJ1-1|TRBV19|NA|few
CASSFQRLNTEAFF
TGTGCCAGTAGTTTCCAGCGGCTGAACACTGAAGCTTTCTTT
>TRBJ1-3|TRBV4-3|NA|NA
CASSQAESGGFYLGNTIYF
TGCGCCAGCAGCCAAGCCGAGAGCGGGGGGTTCTATCTTGGAAACACCATATATTTT
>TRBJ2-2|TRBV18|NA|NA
CASSPRTPGNTGELFF
TGTGCCAGCTCACCACGGACACCAGGGAACACCGGGGAGCTGTTTTTT
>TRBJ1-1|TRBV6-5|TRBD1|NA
CASSSDREGTEAFF
TGTGCCAGCAGTTCGGACAGGGAAGGCACTGAAGCTTTCTTT
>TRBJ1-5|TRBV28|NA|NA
CASSPGLGNQPQHF
TGTGCCAGCAGTCCGGGACTTGGCAATCAGCCCCAGCATTTT
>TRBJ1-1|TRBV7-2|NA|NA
CASSPLGRGGAFF
TGTGCCAGCAGCCCCCTAGGGAGGGGAGGGGCTTTCTTT
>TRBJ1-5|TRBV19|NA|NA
CASSTRPRPPIFSNQPQHF
TGTGCCAGTAGTACAAGGCCCAGGCCCCCTATTTTTAGCAATCAGCCCCAGCATTTT
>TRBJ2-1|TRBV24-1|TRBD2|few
CATSDSGTSGYNEQFF
TGTGCCACCAGTGATTCCGGGACTAGCGGCTACAATGAGCAGTTCTTC